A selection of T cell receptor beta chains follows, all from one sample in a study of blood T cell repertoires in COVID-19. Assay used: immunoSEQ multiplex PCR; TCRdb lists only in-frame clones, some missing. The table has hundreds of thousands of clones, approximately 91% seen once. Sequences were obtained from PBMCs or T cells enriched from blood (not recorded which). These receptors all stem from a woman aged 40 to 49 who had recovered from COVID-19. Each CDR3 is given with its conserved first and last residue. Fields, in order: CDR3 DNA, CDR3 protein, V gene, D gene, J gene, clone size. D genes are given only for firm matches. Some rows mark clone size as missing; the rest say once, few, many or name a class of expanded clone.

cdr3_nt: TGCGCCAGCAGCCCCGGGACTAGCGGGAGGGGATCCTACGAGCAGTACTTC; cdr3_aa: CASSPGTSGRGSYEQYF; v_call: TRBV10-1; d_call: TRBD2; j_call: TRBJ2-7; clone_size: .
cdr3_nt: TGTGCCAGCAGTGAGGGACTAGCGGGGGGGCTGAAGTATGAGCAGTTCTTC; cdr3_aa: CASSEGLAGGLKYEQFF; v_call: TRBV25-1; d_call: TRBD2; j_call: TRBJ2-1; clone_size: .
cdr3_nt: TGCAGCGTCCTCAAACAGGGGAGTTTATCTGGAAACACCATATATTTT; cdr3_aa: CSVLKQGSLSGNTIYF; v_call: TRBV29-1; d_call: TRBD1; j_call: TRBJ1-3; clone_size: .
cdr3_nt: TGTGCCAGCAGCGGACTAGCGGGGCCTTCCTACGAGCAGTACTTC; cdr3_aa: CASSGLAGPSYEQYF; v_call: TRBV5-6; d_call: TRBD2; j_call: TRBJ2-7; clone_size: .
cdr3_nt: TGTGCCAGCAGCTTCGTTAGCACAGATACGCAGTATTTT; cdr3_aa: CASSFVSTDTQYF; v_call: TRBV9; d_call: .; j_call: TRBJ2-3; clone_size: .
cdr3_nt: TGTGCCACCAAAGGCGGGAGTCTCACCGGGGAGCTGTTTTTT; cdr3_aa: CATKGGSLTGELFF; v_call: TRBV15; d_call: TRBD2; j_call: TRBJ2-2; clone_size: .
cdr3_nt: TGTGCCATCAGGCCAGTTACAGGGTCCCCTAACTATGGCTACACCTTC; cdr3_aa: CAIRPVTGSPNYGYTF; v_call: TRBV10-3; d_call: .; j_call: TRBJ1-2; clone_size: .
cdr3_nt: TGTGCCAGCGTAGGACTAAGCGGAGACAGCTCCTACAATGAGCAGTTCTTC; cdr3_aa: CASVGLSGDSSYNEQFF; v_call: TRBV27; d_call: .; j_call: TRBJ2-1; clone_size: .
cdr3_nt: TGTGCCACCAGTGACCTCAGACGGGGGAACACCGGGGAGCTGTTTTTT; cdr3_aa: CATSDLRRGNTGELFF; v_call: TRBV24-1; d_call: .; j_call: TRBJ2-2; clone_size: .
cdr3_nt: TGTGCCAGCAGCTTGGGAGGAGGAACTGGAAACACCATATATTTT; cdr3_aa: CASSLGGGTGNTIYF; v_call: TRBV11-3; d_call: .; j_call: TRBJ1-3; clone_size: once
cdr3_nt: TGTGCCACCAGTGACCCAGCGTGGCAGTATAATTCACCCCTCCACTTT; cdr3_aa: CATSDPAWQYNSPLHF; v_call: TRBV24-1; d_call: .; j_call: TRBJ1-6; clone_size: .
cdr3_nt: TGCGCCAGCAGCCAAGCACTTCCTAGCGGGGGGGCCTACAATGAGCAGTTCTTC; cdr3_aa: CASSQALPSGGAYNEQFF; v_call: TRBV4-3; d_call: TRBD2; j_call: TRBJ2-1; clone_size: .
cdr3_nt: TGTGCCAGCAGCTTAAAAGCGGGGGGGCCGAATGAGCAGTTCTTC; cdr3_aa: CASSLKAGGPNEQFF; v_call: TRBV7-3; d_call: TRBD2; j_call: TRBJ2-1; clone_size: .
cdr3_nt: TGTGCCACCAGCAGAGAGGCGGACTCCGAGCAGTACTTC; cdr3_aa: CATSREADSEQYF; v_call: TRBV15; d_call: .; j_call: TRBJ2-7; clone_size: .
cdr3_nt: TGTGCCAGCTCGCAACTGGGAGAAGTGATGGAGACCCAGTACTTC; cdr3_aa: CASSQLGEVMETQYF; v_call: TRBV18; d_call: .; j_call: TRBJ2-5; clone_size: .
cdr3_nt: TGTGCCAGCAACCAGGGCCCTATAAATGAGCAGTTCTTC; cdr3_aa: CASNQGPINEQFF; v_call: TRBV6-5; d_call: .; j_call: TRBJ2-1; clone_size: .
cdr3_nt: TGTGCCAGCAGCCCGGACAGGGCCACAGATACGCAGTATTTT; cdr3_aa: CASSPDRATDTQYF; v_call: TRBV7-3; d_call: TRBD1; j_call: TRBJ2-3; clone_size: .
cdr3_nt: TGCGCCAGCAGCCGAGACAGGGGAAACGAGCAGTACTTC; cdr3_aa: CASSRDRGNEQYF; v_call: TRBV5-1; d_call: TRBD1; j_call: TRBJ2-7; clone_size: .
cdr3_nt: TGTGCCAGCTCACCTTCGGACAGGGGCGAGCAGTACTTC; cdr3_aa: CASSPSDRGEQYF; v_call: TRBV18; d_call: TRBD1; j_call: TRBJ2-7; clone_size: .
cdr3_nt: TGTGCCAGCAGTCCGCGGACTGCAACCGGGGAGCTGTTTTTT; cdr3_aa: CASSPRTATGELFF; v_call: TRBV27; d_call: .; j_call: TRBJ2-2; clone_size: .
cdr3_nt: TGTGCCAGCAGCCAAGACCTATCCTTCCTCCGGGACAGTAGCTCTGGAAACACCATATATTTT; cdr3_aa: CASSQDLSFLRDSSSGNTIYF; v_call: TRBV3-1/TRBV3-2; d_call: TRBD1; j_call: TRBJ1-3; clone_size: .
cdr3_nt: TGTGCCAGCAGTTTCCAAGACAGGGGTCGGGGGTACGAGCAGTACTTC; cdr3_aa: CASSFQDRGRGYEQYF; v_call: TRBV28; d_call: TRBD1; j_call: TRBJ2-7; clone_size: .
cdr3_nt: TGTGCCAGCAGCCCACTTGCAGCGGCGTCCTACAATGAGCAGTTCTTC; cdr3_aa: CASSPLAAASYNEQFF; v_call: TRBV9; d_call: .; j_call: TRBJ2-1; clone_size: .
cdr3_nt: TGTGCCACCAGTGATAACAGAGACTATGGCTACACCTTC; cdr3_aa: CATSDNRDYGYTF; v_call: TRBV24-1; d_call: .; j_call: TRBJ1-2; clone_size: .
cdr3_nt: TGTGCCAGCAGTACTCCGAGGAGGACTAGCGGGCTACCCTACAATGAGCAGTTCTTC; cdr3_aa: CASSTPRRTSGLPYNEQFF; v_call: TRBV2; d_call: TRBD2; j_call: TRBJ2-1; clone_size: .
cdr3_nt: TGTGCCAGCAGCTTAATACCCGGTGCCGGGGGCTACGAGCAGTACTTC; cdr3_aa: CASSLIPGAGGYEQYF; v_call: TRBV7-9; d_call: .; j_call: TRBJ2-7; clone_size: .
cdr3_nt: TGTGCCAGCAGTTCCCCCTCGGGACACCCCTACGAGCAGTACTTC; cdr3_aa: CASSSPSGHPYEQYF; v_call: TRBV28; d_call: .; j_call: TRBJ2-7; clone_size: .
cdr3_nt: TGTGCCACCACTTCGGCAGGAAATCAGCCCCAGCATTTT; cdr3_aa: CATTSAGNQPQHF; v_call: TRBV24-1; d_call: .; j_call: TRBJ1-5; clone_size: .
cdr3_nt: TGTGCCAGCTCACCACCGGCAGGGGCCTACGAGCAGTACTTC; cdr3_aa: CASSPPAGAYEQYF; v_call: TRBV18; d_call: .; j_call: TRBJ2-7; clone_size: .
cdr3_nt: TGTGCCAGTAGTTTCCGATGGGGGGGCGGCTACACCTTC; cdr3_aa: CASSFRWGGGYTF; v_call: TRBV19; d_call: .; j_call: TRBJ1-2; clone_size: .
cdr3_nt: TGTGCCAGTAGTATTGGCACCGAGGGCAATCAGCCCCAGCATTTT; cdr3_aa: CASSIGTEGNQPQHF; v_call: TRBV19; d_call: .; j_call: TRBJ1-5; clone_size: .
cdr3_nt: TGTGCCAGCGAGGATACTGAAGCTTTCTTT; cdr3_aa: CASEDTEAFF; v_call: TRBV28; d_call: .; j_call: TRBJ1-1; clone_size: .
cdr3_nt: TGCAGTGCTAGTGCAGGGATGGAAGGTTGGGAGACCCAGTACTTC; cdr3_aa: CSASAGMEGWETQYF; v_call: TRBV20-1; d_call: .; j_call: TRBJ2-5; clone_size: few
cdr3_nt: TGTGCCAGCAACCGGGACAGGGTACGGGGTGAGCAGTTCTTC; cdr3_aa: CASNRDRVRGEQFF; v_call: TRBV6-5; d_call: TRBD1; j_call: TRBJ2-1; clone_size: .
cdr3_nt: TGTGCCAGTAGGATTCACTCCGGGGAGCTGTTTTTT; cdr3_aa: CASRIHSGELFF; v_call: TRBV19; d_call: .; j_call: TRBJ2-2; clone_size: once
cdr3_nt: TGTGCCAGCAGCTCCCTTGCGCGGGGGACCTACAATGAGCAGTTCTTC; cdr3_aa: CASSSLARGTYNEQFF; v_call: TRBV7-9; d_call: TRBD2; j_call: TRBJ2-1; clone_size: .
cdr3_nt: TGTGCCAGCAGCAACCGGGACTGGTACCAAGAGACCCAGTACTTC; cdr3_aa: CASSNRDWYQETQYF; v_call: TRBV5-6; d_call: .; j_call: TRBJ2-5; clone_size: .
cdr3_nt: TGTGCCACCAGCAGGGCTGCGGGGGGGCGGCTCATCAATGAGCAGTTCTTC; cdr3_aa: CATSRAAGGRLINEQFF; v_call: TRBV15; d_call: TRBD2; j_call: TRBJ2-1; clone_size: .
cdr3_nt: TGTGCCAGCAGCCGTCATGTAGGGACAGGGCCCTCCGAGCAGTACTTC; cdr3_aa: CASSRHVGTGPSEQYF; v_call: TRBV3-1/TRBV3-2; d_call: TRBD1; j_call: TRBJ2-7; clone_size: .
cdr3_nt: TGTGCCAGCAGTTTCATAGGGGCGCCGGACTATGGCTACACCTTC; cdr3_aa: CASSFIGAPDYGYTF; v_call: TRBV28; d_call: .; j_call: TRBJ1-2; clone_size: .
cdr3_nt: TGTGCCAGCAGTTCCCACAGGGGGGTGACTAACTATGGCTACACCTTC; cdr3_aa: CASSSHRGVTNYGYTF; v_call: TRBV28; d_call: TRBD1; j_call: TRBJ1-2; clone_size: .